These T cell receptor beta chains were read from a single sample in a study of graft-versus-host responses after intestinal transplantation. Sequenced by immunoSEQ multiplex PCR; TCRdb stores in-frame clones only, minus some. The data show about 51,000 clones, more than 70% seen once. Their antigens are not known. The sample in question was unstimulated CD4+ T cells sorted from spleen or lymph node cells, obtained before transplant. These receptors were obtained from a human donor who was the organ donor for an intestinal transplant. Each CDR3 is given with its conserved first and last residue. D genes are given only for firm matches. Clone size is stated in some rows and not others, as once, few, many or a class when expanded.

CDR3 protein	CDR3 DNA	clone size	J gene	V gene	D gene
CASSSHRGNTEAFF	TGTGCCAGTAGTTCCCACAGGGGAAACACTGAAGCTTTCTTT	-	TRBJ1-1	TRBV19	TRBD1
CASSPMWGQGNEKLFF	TGTGCCAGTAGTCCCATGTGGGGACAGGGGAATGAAAAACTGTTTTTT	-	TRBJ1-4	TRBV19	TRBD1
CASLRGGMDQPQHF	TGTGCCAGTCTCCGGGGGGGGATGGATCAGCCCCAGCATTTT	-	TRBJ1-5	TRBV28	-
CASTTTPGSPSRTDTQYF	TGTGCCAGCACCACGACCCCGGGATCCCCGAGCCGCACAGATACGCAGTATTTT	-	TRBJ2-3	TRBV7-2	-
CASSPTSGGDNEQFF	TGTGCCAGCTCACCAACTAGCGGGGGGGACAATGAGCAGTTCTTC	-	TRBJ2-1	TRBV18	TRBD2
CASSYSGQFTDTQYF	TGTGCCAGCAGTTACTCGGGACAGTTCACAGATACGCAGTATTTT	-	TRBJ2-3	TRBV6-6	TRBD1
CSVVQQTYEQYF	TGCAGCGTTGTTCAACAGACCTACGAGCAGTACTTC	once	TRBJ2-7	TRBV29-1	-
CASSFTGAKTGELFF	TGTGCCAGCAGCTTTACAGGGGCGAAGACCGGGGAGCTGTTTTTT	-	TRBJ2-2	TRBV7-9	TRBD1
CASSEAGLTGTEAFF	TGTGCCAGCAGTGAGGCCGGGTTGACAGGCACTGAAGCTTTCTTT	-	TRBJ1-1	TRBV2	-
CASSLSGDRGGTEAFF	TGTGCCAGCAGCTTGAGCGGGGACAGGGGCGGCACTGAAGCTTTCTTT	once	TRBJ1-1	TRBV5-8	TRBD1
CASSLGTGKETQYF	TGTGCCAGCAGCTTAGGCACGGGAAAGGAGACCCAGTACTTC	-	TRBJ2-5	TRBV11-3	-
CASSLGGGVVEQYF	TGTGCCAGCAGCTTGGGGGGGGGAGTGGTTGAGCAGTACTTC	once	TRBJ2-7	TRBV5-4	TRBD2
CASSLQGRNTEAFF	TGTGCCAGCAGCCTACAGGGCAGGAACACTGAAGCTTTCTTT	once	TRBJ1-1	TRBV28	-
CASSPNGHDGNTIYF	TGTGCCAGTAGTCCCAATGGACACGATGGAAACACCATATATTTT	few	TRBJ1-3	TRBV19	-
CSVDRGTDTQYF	TGCAGCGTTGACCGGGGCACAGATACGCAGTATTTT	-	TRBJ2-3	TRBV29-1	-
CASSPGSSGWEGTDTQYF	TGTGCCAGCAGCCCCGGGTCTAGCGGGTGGGAGGGAACAGATACGCAGTATTTT	-	TRBJ2-3	TRBV9	TRBD2
CASSTSYEQYF	TGTGCCAGCAGCACAAGCTACGAGCAGTACTTC	once	TRBJ2-7	TRBV27	-
CASSLLQGLDEQYF	TGTGCCAGCAGTTTATTACAGGGATTGGACGAGCAGTACTTC	-	TRBJ2-7	TRBV28	-
CAISGDREPYEQYF	TGTGCCATCAGTGGAGACAGGGAGCCCTACGAGCAGTACTTC	few	TRBJ2-7	TRBV10-3	TRBD1
CASRSGGESYNEQFF	TGTGCCAGCAGATCCGGGGGGGAGTCCTACAATGAGCAGTTCTTC	-	TRBJ2-1	TRBV28	TRBD2
CASSWSRGRAGELFF	TGTGCCAGCAGCTGGTCGAGGGGGAGGGCCGGGGAGCTGTTTTTT	-	TRBJ2-2	TRBV28	-
CASSVEELAYTQYF	TGTGCCAGCAGCGTAGAGGAGCTCGCCTATACGCAGTATTTT	few	TRBJ2-3	TRBV9	-
CASSFGWGRLDTGELFF	TGTGCCAGCAGTTTCGGCTGGGGGCGCCTGGACACCGGGGAGCTGTTTTTT	few	TRBJ2-2	TRBV27	-
CASNTGTGLYEQYF	TGCGCCAGCAACACCGGGACAGGGCTGTACGAGCAGTACTTC	few	TRBJ2-7	TRBV4-1	TRBD1
CSARTVAGGSTDTQYF	TGCAGCGCCAGAACGGTAGCGGGAGGGTCCACAGATACGCAGTATTTT	-	TRBJ2-3	TRBV29-1	TRBD2
CASRVRDSNEKLFF	TGTGCCAGCAGAGTTCGGGACTCTAATGAAAAACTGTTTTTT	-	TRBJ1-4	TRBV7-3	-
CASSRTSGRGTYEQYF	TGTGCCAGCAGCCGGACTAGCGGGAGGGGAACCTACGAGCAGTACTTC	-	TRBJ2-7	TRBV7-9	TRBD2
CASTLRGLIEQYF	TGTGCCAGCACCCTAAGGGGACTTATAGAGCAGTACTTC	-	TRBJ2-7	TRBV28	-
CASREGLASPLSWEQYF	-	-	TRBJ2-7	TRBV5-1	-
CASSFGSGRGSYEQYF	TGCGCCAGCAGCTTTGGTAGCGGGAGGGGTTCCTACGAGCAGTACTTC	once	TRBJ2-7	TRBV5-1	TRBD2
CASSQGLAGGPGTGELFF	TGCGCCAGCAGTCAGGGACTAGCGGGAGGGCCAGGCACCGGGGAGCTGTTTTTT	-	TRBJ2-2	TRBV4-1	TRBD2
CASSLGTGDPDTQYF	TGTGCCAGCAGCTTAGGGACAGGGGATCCAGATACGCAGTATTTT	-	TRBJ2-3	TRBV11-3	TRBD1
CASIIEAFF	TGTGCCAGCATCATTGAAGCTTTCTTT	few	TRBJ1-1	TRBV6-1	-
CAWRGLAGDTGELFF	TGTGCCTGGAGGGGACTAGCGGGAGACACCGGGGAGCTGTTTTTT	once	TRBJ2-2	TRBV30	TRBD2
CASSLPRTGIYQPQHF	TGTGCCAGCAGCCTTCCTCGGACAGGGATTTATCAGCCCCAGCATTTT	-	TRBJ1-5	TRBV5-8	TRBD1
CASSQEVGTFYGYTF	TGCGCCAGCAGCCAAGAAGTGGGCACTTTCTATGGCTACACCTTC	few	TRBJ1-2	TRBV4-1	-
CANTPAGPFNEKLFF	TGTGCCAACACTCCGGCAGGGCCGTTTAATGAAAAACTGTTTTTT	few	TRBJ1-4	TRBV6-1	-
CASSLATSPEAFF	TGTGCCAGCAGCTTAGCGACAAGCCCTGAAGCTTTCTTT	-	TRBJ1-1	TRBV7-9	-
CASSSSTDTQYF	TGTGCCAGCAGTAGCAGCACAGATACGCAGTATTTT	-	TRBJ2-3	TRBV11-3	-
CASSSIGGVANEQFF	TGTGCCAGCAGCTCCATCGGGGGGGTGGCGAATGAGCAGTTCTTC	-	TRBJ2-1	TRBV7-8	TRBD2
CASSVGILAKNIQYF	TGTGCCAGCAGCGTGGGCATTCTAGCCAAAAACATTCAGTACTTC	-	TRBJ2-4	TRBV6-1	-
CATRLPGQGIGGSYEQYF	TGTGCCACCCGACTCCCGGGACAGGGGATTGGAGGCTCCTACGAGCAGTACTTC	-	TRBJ2-7	TRBV28	TRBD1
CASSLDHGGYNEQFF	TGTGCCAGCAGCTTAGATCATGGGGGGTACAATGAGCAGTTCTTC	-	TRBJ2-1	TRBV11-2	-
CASSPRGGNTGELFF	TGTGCCAGCTCACCGCGAGGGGGGAACACCGGGGAGCTGTTTTTT	-	TRBJ2-2	TRBV18	-
CSVRRSRQGGDEQYF	TGCAGCGTACGAAGGAGTAGGCAGGGAGGGGACGAGCAGTACTTC	once	TRBJ2-7	TRBV29-1	TRBD2